One and the same sample provided the 6 T cell receptor beta chains below, sequenced in a study of beta chain features in type 1 diabetes. Expressed TCRB transcripts got sequenced, as all isolated RNA was reverse transcribed. Clones were read by immunoSEQ multiplex PCR, and TCRdb kept only the in-frame ones, dropping some. The sample carries roughly 370,000 clones, roughly 14% recorded once. Sequences were obtained from naive CD4+ T cells from blood. The receptor source for this set is a man younger than 40 in good health.

This clone has a handful of counts. The chain employs TRBV7-9 and TRBJ1-1; no clear D gene. The CDR3 spans 14 residues. From germline, CDR1 is SEHNR and CDR2 FQNEAQ (reference sequence). V gave up 5 bases and J gave up 4 bases, with 14 bases separating them. This chain's CDR3 is CASSGSGASTEAFF. The CDR3 DNA reads as TGTGCCAGCAGCGGGAGTGGTGCCAGCACTGAAGCTTTCTTT.

The chain carries TRBV15 and TRBJ2-5; D may be TRBD2 (6 bases). Deletions cut 6 bases from V and 1 base from J, with 12 bases between. Germline-derived CDR1 and CDR2 are LNHNV and YYDKDF (reference sequence). The CDR3 sequence is 14 residues long. CDR3 in DNA: TGTGCCACCAGGGGGACGGAGGGCCAAGAGACCCAGTACTTC. Translated, it gives CATRGTEGQETQYF.

In regard to this clone: The junction does not match germline at one end; this may be a read error. The rearrangement uses TRBV7-7 and TRBJ2-5; 8 bases align to TRBD2. From germline, CDR1 is SSHAT and CDR2 FNYEAQ (reference sequence). CDR3 length: 16 residues. The CDR3 here is CASSFAVSGTTETQYF. The DNA of the CDR3 is TGTGCTAGCAGCTTTGCAGTTAGCGGGACGACAGAGACCCAGTACTTC.

This chain uses TRBV5-4 with TRBJ2-3, with 10 bases lining up with TRBD2. The germline V gene encodes CDR1 SGHNT and CDR2 YYREEE (reference sequence). J was trimmed by 0 bases and V by 1 base; bases with no gene match: 8. CDR3 length equals 18 residues. This CDR3 is CASSLLSSGGFSTDTQYF. The CDR3 DNA follows: TGTGCCAGCAGCTTGTTGTCTAGCGGGGGATTTAGCACAGATACGCAGTATTTT.

V is TRBV18 and J is TRBJ2-3, with 9 bases aligning to TRBD2. The CDR3 totals 15 residues. Germline V gene sequence: CDR1 KGHSH, CDR2 LQKENI. The V segment lost 2 bases and the J segment 3 bases; nucleotides outside the gene matches: 3. For the CDR3, the DNA is TGTGCCAGCTCACCAAATGCGGGGGGGACAGATACGCAGTATTTT. It is translated as CASSPNAGGTDTQYF. Full variable domain (remainder filled in from reference TRBV18 and TRBJ2-3): NAGVMQNPRHLVRRRGQEARLRCSPMKGHSHVYWYRQLPEEGLKFMVYLQKENIIDESGMPKERFSAEFPKEGPSILRIQQVVRGDSAAYFCASSPNAGGTDTQYFGPGTRLTVL.

This chain connects TRBV6-5 to TRBJ1-4; tentatively, D is TRBD1 (5 bases). With 6 bases removed from V and 10 bases from J, the gap between germline ends came to 12 bases. The CDR3 covers 12 residues. From germline, CDR1 is MNHEY and CDR2 SVGAGI. The CDR3 loop reads CASSPERGKLFF. The CDR3 nucleotides read TGTGCCAGCAGCCCCGAGAGGGGAAAACTGTTTTTT.